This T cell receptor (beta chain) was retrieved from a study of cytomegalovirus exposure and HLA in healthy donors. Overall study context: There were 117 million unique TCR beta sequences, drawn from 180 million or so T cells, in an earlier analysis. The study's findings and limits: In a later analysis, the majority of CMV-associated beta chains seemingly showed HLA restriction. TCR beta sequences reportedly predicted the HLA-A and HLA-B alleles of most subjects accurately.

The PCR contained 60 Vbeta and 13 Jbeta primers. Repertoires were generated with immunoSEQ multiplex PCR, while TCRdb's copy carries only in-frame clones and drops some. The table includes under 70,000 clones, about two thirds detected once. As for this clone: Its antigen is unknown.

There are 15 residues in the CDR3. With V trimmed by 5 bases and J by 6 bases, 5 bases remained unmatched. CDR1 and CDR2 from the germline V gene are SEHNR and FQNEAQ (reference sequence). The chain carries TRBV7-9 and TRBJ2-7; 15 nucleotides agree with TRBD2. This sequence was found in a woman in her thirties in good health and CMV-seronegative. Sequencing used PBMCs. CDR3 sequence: CASSTGLAGGREQYF. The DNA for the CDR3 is TGTGCCAGCAGCACTGGACTAGCGGGGGGGCGCGAGCAGTACTTC.